The 8 T cell receptor beta chains below all came from one sample that was sequenced in a study of CD8+CD57+ T cells in acquired aplastic anemia. CDR3 and TCR beta VDJ profiling relied on genomic DNA as the template. In TCRdb, the reads were re-called with MiXCR into one record per CDR3 protein. The data show about 180,000 distinct CDR3 sequences, about 44% seen once. Sequencing was done on patients that had shown CD8+CD57+ cell expansion by flow cytometry. Sequenced: sorted CD4+, CD8+, or CD8+CD57+ T cells (not recorded which) from PBMCs. The receptors shown here come from a human donor with aplastic anemia.

The chain combines TRBV19 with TRBJ1-2; D gene ambiguous. This CDR3 region has 14 residues. Germline V gene data show CDR1 as LNHDA and CDR2 as SQIVND (reference sequence). V was cut by 4 bases and J by 5 bases, with 14 bases left in between. CDR3 in DNA: TGTGCCAGTAGTACCCTAACAGACATTTATGGCTACACCTTC. Protein sequence: CASSTLTDIYGYTF.

This clonotype was recorded at least ten times. The chain couples TRBV7-6 to TRBJ2-1; tentatively, D is TRBD1 or TRBD2 (5 bases each). Deletions cut 5 bases from V and 4 bases from J, with 18 bases between. The CDR3 runs to 16 residues. In germline, CDR1 is SGHVS, CDR2 FNYEAQ. CDR3 amino acids: CASSGAGTGIYNEQFF. The CDR3 DNA reads as TGTGCCAGCAGCGGAGCCGGGACGGGTATATACAATGAGCAGTTCTTC.

The V gene is TRBV6-1, the J gene TRBJ1-6; no clear D. Germline assignment: CDR1 MNHNS and CDR2 SASEGT. Trimming stripped 4 bases from V and 2 bases from J, with 15 bases between. This CDR3 is built from 17 residues. CDR3 coding DNA: TGTGCCAGCAGTGGTTCTAAGGCGTATACCTATAATTCACCCCTCCACTTT. Encoded protein: CASSGSKAYTYNSPLHF.

The chain has TRBV7-9 and TRBJ2-7; 7 bases are shared with TRBD1. CDR3 length: 15 residues. The J segment lost 5 bases and the V segment lost 5 bases, leaving 12 bases of the junction unmatched. Germline V lookup: CDR1 SEHNR, CDR2 FQNEAQ (reference sequence). CDR3 loop: CASSPQGQPYHEQYF. The CDR3, as DNA: TGTGCCAGCAGCCCGCAGGGACAGCCCTACCACGAGCAGTACTTC.

This chain connects TRBV7-2 to TRBJ2-1; 7 bases fit TRBD2. The CDR3 extends over 16 amino acids. The germline V gene has CDR1 SGHTA and CDR2 FQGNSA. The junction had 15 bases not matched to a gene; V was cut back by 6 bases and J by 7 bases. In DNA, the CDR3 is TGTGCCAGCAGTTTCGCGGCGACTATGGGGGGGAATGAGCAGTTCTTC. Translating gives CASSFAATMGGNEQFF.

This clonotype was recorded many times. The J gene is TRBJ2-7, the V gene TRBV7-3; TRBD1 agrees at 8 bases. The germline V gene has CDR1 SGHTA and CDR2 FQGTGA. The ends lost 5 bases at V and 7 bases at J; junction bases unmatched: 13. The CDR3 has 15 amino acids. The CDR3 is CASSAGQGRGEEQYF. CDR3 nucleotide sequence: TGTGCCAGCAGCGCTGGACAGGGAAGGGGTGAGGAGCAGTACTTC.

V and J are TRBV11-2 and TRBJ1-4; no clear D gene. The length of the CDR3 is 18 residues. Per the germline V gene, CDR1 is SGHAT and CDR2 is FQNNGV. The V end was cut by 0 bases, the J end by 8 bases, with 22 bases between. CDR3 residues: CASSLDFASRAVGEKLFF. The DNA for the CDR3 is TGTGCCAGCAGCTTAGATTTTGCCAGCCGGGCAGTGGGAGAAAAACTGTTTTTT.

The chain employs TRBV6-4 and TRBJ2-2; D is unresolved. This CDR3 contains 13 residues. CDR1 and CDR2 (germline): MRHNA, SNTAGT. Between the trimmed V and J ends, which lost 6 bases and 5 bases, there was a span of 10 bases. CDR3 protein: CASSATETGELFF. As DNA, the CDR3 is TGTGCCAGCAGCGCCACAGAGACCGGGGAGCTGTTTTTT.